This TCR beta chain was sequenced for a study of blood T cell repertoires in COVID-19 (dated by TCRdb to 2020 to 2021). Study-wide context: The collaborator samples originated in the United States, Italy and Spain and spanned the acute and convalescent phases of COVID-19. HLA class I and class II types, where available, came from metadata supplied by the sample provider rather than from assay-based typing. The material from the prospective study consisted of cDNA or gDNA derived from T cells, B-cell-depleted T cells, or PBMCs. The sample metadata nearly always contained a de-identified subject ID, COVID-19 status, age in years and sex. The repertoires were made available in a free public database intended to serve as a resource for research on the immune response to SARS-CoV-2. Subjects who had been exposed to COVID-19, were actively infected with it, or had recovered from it provided the deeply sampled blood TCRbeta repertoires that made up the dataset. The samples were drawn from two sources: the first 160 participants of the ongoing ImmuneRACE study, and 1,000 to 1,500 subjects contributed by 6 global collaborators.

Overall study outcomes, separate from this receptor: The quantity of clinical and demographic metadata differed by source and by participant and was supplied without curation.

In the case of this clone: There is no known antigen for this receptor. Base qualities were left out, and no much larger clone turns up one base away.

TCRbeta CDR3 regions were amplified from genomic DNA by means of the immunoSEQ Assay, a bias-controlled multiplex PCR. Per the source publication's procedure: Nucleated cell counts per sample were estimated from amplification of reference gene primers within the assay. To quantify the absolute abundance of each unique TCRbeta CDR3 rearrangement, sequence reads were collapsed and filtered. For each sample, productive Simpson clonality was calculated by taking the square root of Simpson's diversity index across productive rearrangements. Not all clones reach the TCRdb copy of this immuneACCESS table, which keeps in-frame sequences only. Checked studies attribute under half of the gap to unresolved V genes and leave the rest unexplained. Clonal size and the V and J genes are those of that table, whereas D and trimming came from the DNA. In all, the sample holds fewer than 250,000 clones, and around 86% of those were seen once. The ten largest account for 5% to 6% of the sample.

One collaborating source in Seattle enrolled patients during active infection and followed them longitudinally through the course of disease. The collaborating institutions used their own protocols to collect whole blood in K2EDTA tubes. For TCRbeta analysis, collaborators shipped samples in one of three forms: frozen whole blood, isolated PBMCs, or DNA extracted from either of those sample types. CDR1 and CDR2, per the germline V gene, are SGHTS and YDEGEE. V lost 7 bases and J lost 5 bases, and the count of bases not matched to a germline gene is 9. From the cysteine through the phenylalanine, the CDR3 covers 14 amino acids. This entry keeps only the CDR3 DNA: 42 bases, framed from base 1.

The sequence is built from TRBV5-8 and TRBJ2-3, with 8 junctional bases fitting TRBD2. The sequence was collected from a woman of 80 years or more with COVID-19, enrolled during active disease. The specimen was peripheral blood. The nucleotide sequence reads TGTGCCAGCCGACGGGGGGGCCGGGAAGATACGCAGTATTTT. This translates into CASRRGGREDTQYF.